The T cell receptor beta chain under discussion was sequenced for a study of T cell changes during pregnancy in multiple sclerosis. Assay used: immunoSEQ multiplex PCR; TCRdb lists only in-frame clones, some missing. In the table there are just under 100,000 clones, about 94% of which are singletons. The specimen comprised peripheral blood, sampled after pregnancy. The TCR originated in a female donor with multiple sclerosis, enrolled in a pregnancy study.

Written as DNA, the CDR3 is TGTGCCAGCAGCGAGGGACAGGGGGCCACAGATACGCAGTATTTT. It translates to CASSEGQGATDTQYF. V gene TRBV7-3 combines with J gene TRBJ2-3; TRBD1 agrees at 12 bases. CDR1 and CDR2 (germline): SGHTA, FQGTGA. The length of the CDR3 is 15 residues. Germline trimming cut 5 bases from V and 2 bases from J; bases unmatched to any gene: 2. The variable domain in full, with the rest retrieved from reference TRBV7-3 and TRBJ2-3, is GAGVSQTPSNKVTEKGKYVELRCDPISGHTALYWYRQSLGQGPEFLIYFQGTGAADDSGLPNDRFFAVRPEGSVSTLKIQRTERGDSAVYLCASSEGQGATDTQYFGPGTRLTVL.